This TCR beta chain is from a study of cytomegalovirus exposure and HLA in healthy donors. Clones were read by immunoSEQ multiplex PCR, and TCRdb kept only the in-frame ones, dropping some. The sample carries some 130,000 clones, about 88% recorded once. Whole-study findings and limits: Confirmation was obtained in vitro that a few CMV-associated chains are specific for CMV antigens. For cytomegalovirus status, the classifier reportedly gave diagnoses with high specificity and sensitivity.

The table lists this clone with a count of one. What it binds is not known. The germline CDR1 and CDR2 sequences are SEHNR and FQNEAQ (reference sequence). Germline trimming cut 5 bases from V and 0 bases from J; bases unmatched to any gene: 5. CDR3 length equals 15 residues. Sample: PBMCs. This sequence originates from a woman aged 18-30 years in good health and CMV-seronegative. The gene calls are TRBV7-9 and TRBJ1-1; 8 bases are shared with TRBD1. Here the CDR3 DNA reads TGTGCCAGCAGCCAGGGGGCGGCCGTGAACACTGAAGCTTTCTTT. Translation gives CASSQGAAVNTEAFF.